The clone carrying this T cell receptor (beta chain) was detected many times. It was uncontrolled infection, other autoimmune disease, pregnancy or lactation that excluded patients. This entry comes from a study of T cells in Graves' hyperthyroidism and ophthalmopathy. From RNA transcripts, TCR beta CDR3 regions were amplified. HTBI primers were employed in a first-round RT-PCR of the TCR CDR3. TCRdb reanalysed the multiplex PCR reads using MiXCR and keeps one entry per CDR3 protein. In the table there are 200,000 to 250,000 distinct CDR3 sequences, about 15% of which are singletons. Germline CDR1 is DFQATT and CDR2 is SNEGSKA (reference sequence). V was pared by 3 bases and J by 6 bases, with 20 bases between. CDR3 length: 15 residues.

This TCR was recovered from a woman aged 18-29 years with Graves' ophthalmopathy. The chain combines TRBV20-1 with TRBJ1-2; a possible D gene is TRBD1 (5 bases). The sequencing sample was made of blood. The CDR3 DNA is TGCAGTGCTAGCCCCAGGGTAACGAGTGGAAATGGCTACACCTTC. This gives the protein CSASPRVTSGNGYTF.